The clone carrying this TCR beta chain was recorded at least ten times. Its specificity is not known. Patients who underwent sequencing had shown CD8+CD57+ cell expansion by flow cytometry. TCR beta VDJ and CDR3 profiling used genomic DNA as template. Each CDR3 protein is one row after TCRdb ran MiXCR on the reads. The sample lists about 200,000 distinct CDR3 sequences, about 62% seen once, with roughly 64% in the top ten. This entry is derived from a study of CD8+CD57+ T cells in acquired aplastic anemia. Study-wide background: An average of about 3.4 ug of DNA was obtained from sorted CD4+ and CD8+ cells.

Trimming pared 1 base from V and 2 bases from J, leaving 11 bases between. The germline V gene encodes CDR1 SEHNR and CDR2 FQNEAQ (reference sequence). The CDR3 is 15 residues long. Study-level points and caveats: CD8+ Simpson's diversity showed no significant patient-control difference. Overlap between patients and controls comprised roughly 28 CD8+ CDR3 sequences.

The chain couples TRBV7-9 to TRBJ1-2; D unclear. The sample was sorted CD4+, CD8+, or CD8+CD57+ T cells (not recorded which) from PBMCs. The sequence came from a human donor with aplastic anemia. The CDR3 DNA is TGTGCCAGCAGCTTAGTGAGGTGGAGGAACTATGGCTACACCTTC. Protein: CASSLVRWRNYGYTF.